The clone carrying this T cell receptor beta chain was counted only a few times. Germline V gene lookup returns CDR1 SEHNR and CDR2 FQNEAQ (reference sequence). V was clipped by 4 bases and J by 6 bases; unmatched bases: 9. This CDR3 contains 15 residues. The sample originates from a study of patients and donors after allogeneic stem cell transplantation. TCRdb re-analysed the RT-PCR reads in MiXCR, keeping a single row per CDR3 protein. The repertoire holds over 150,000 distinct CDR3 sequences, with 30% as singletons. Sequences were obtained from blood, either unsorted or a sorted T cell fraction (not recorded which). J is TRBJ2-4 and V is TRBV7-9; 7 bases agree with TRBD2. The sequence was collected from a human donor who was either an allogeneic HSCT recipient or a stem cell or donor lymphocyte infusion donor (not recorded which). It is not recorded whose cells these are; they may come from a transplant donor. The CDR3 protein is CASSSGLVGGNIQYF. DNA for the CDR3: TGTGCCAGCAGCTCAGGACTAGTGGGGGGAAACATTCAGTACTTC.